The 21 T cell receptor beta chains below were found in one sample sequenced in a study of blood T cell repertoires in COVID-19. Sequenced by immunoSEQ multiplex PCR; TCRdb stores in-frame clones only, minus some. The profile shows approximately 300,000 clones, almost 90% of them singletons. The sample was peripheral blood. The source is a woman in her twenties or thirties with COVID-19, enrolled during active disease.

The rearrangement links TRBV7-2 to TRBJ2-7, with 10 bases identical to TRBD2. Unmatched junction bases numbered 6, after V lost 7 bases and J lost 6 bases. This CDR3 has 13 amino acids. From germline, CDR1 is SGHTA and CDR2 FQGNSA. In DNA form, the CDR3 reads TGTGCCAGCAACCCGGGACTAGCGTCCGAGCAGTACTTC. The encoded protein is CASNPGLASEQYF.

The chain employs TRBV11-3 and TRBJ1-3; 7 bases are shared with TRBD1. CDR3 length equals 15 residues. Trimming took 4 bases from V and 2 from J; bases not matched to a gene: 5. Germline CDR1 is SGHNT and CDR2 is YENEEA. CDR3 in DNA: TGTGCCAGCAGCTCCGGCAGGGGGACTGGAAACACCATATATTTT. This encodes CASSSGRGTGNTIYF.

The genes are TRBV10-1 and TRBJ2-7, with D tentatively TRBD2 (5 bases). Germline V CDR1 and CDR2: WNHNN, SYGVQD (reference sequence). The V and J ends lost 3 bases and 3 bases respectively, with 9 bases between them. The CDR3 consists of 13 residues. CDR3 bases: TGCGCCAGCAGTGACCACCGGGACTACGAGCAGTACTTC. Translated, it gives CASSDHRDYEQYF.

The CDR3 region has the DNA TGTGCCAGTAAACCGGGTCACCCGGCCAATGAGCAGTTCTTC. Translating it yields CASKPGHPANEQFF. The rearrangement links TRBV6-5 to TRBJ2-1; D not certain. The CDR3 length is 14 residues. With 9 bases removed from V and 6 bases from J, the gap between germline ends came to 18 bases. Germline V gene sequence: CDR1 MNHEY, CDR2 SVGAGI.

The chain carries TRBV18 and TRBJ2-7; 7 nucleotides line up with TRBD1. V lost 3 bases to trimming and J lost 4 bases; unmatched junction nucleotides: 3. The germline CDR1 and CDR2 sequences are KGHSH and LQKENI. The CDR3 totals 13 residues. The CDR3 sequence is CASSPGQLYEQYF. The DNA of the CDR3 is TGTGCCAGCTCACCGGGACAGTTATACGAGCAGTACTTC. Based on the CDR3 plus reference TRBV18 and TRBJ2-7, the full variable domain is NAGVMQNPRHLVRRRGQEARLRCSPMKGHSHVYWYRQLPEEGLKFMVYLQKENIIDESGMPKERFSAEFPKEGPSILRIQQVVRGDSAAYFCASSPGQLYEQYFGPGTRLTVT.

The chain joins TRBV28 to TRBJ1-3, with a tentative D call TRBD1 (5 bases). CDR3 length: 15 residues. V gave up 5 bases and J gave up 7 bases, with 18 bases separating them. Looked up from germline, CDR1 is MDHEN and CDR2 is SYDVKM. CDR3 sequence reads: CASSPSGSSENTIYF. Here the CDR3 DNA reads TGTGCCAGCAGTCCCTCAGGGTCAAGCGAGAACACCATATATTTT.

The V and J genes are TRBV11-2 and TRBJ2-7; 8 nucleotides match TRBD1. Germline V CDR1 and CDR2: SGHAT, FQNNGV. The CDR3 extends over 16 amino acids. The ends lost 4 bases at V and 6 bases at J; junction bases unmatched: 14. The CDR3 DNA reads TGTGCCAGCAGCTCAATCCCGGGCAGGGGGCATGGCGAGCAGTACTTC. Protein product: CASSSIPGRGHGEQYF. The variable domain in full, with the rest retrieved from reference TRBV11-2 and TRBJ2-7, is EAGVAQSPRYKIIEKRQSVAFWCNPISGHATLYWYQQILGQGPKLLIQFQNNGVVDDSQLPKDRFSAERLKGVDSTLKIQPAKLEDSAVYLCASSSIPGRGHGEQYFGPGTRLTVT.

This chain uses TRBV7-8 with TRBJ1-2; 8 nucleotides agree with TRBD1. There are 13 residues in the CDR3. Trimming took 4 bases from V and 4 from J; bases not matched to a gene: 2. Germline V gene lookup returns CDR1 SGHVS and CDR2 FQNEAQ. CDR3 residues: CASSSDRVYGYTF. As DNA, the CDR3 is TGTGCCAGCAGCTCGGACAGGGTCTATGGCTACACCTTC.

The rearrangement uses TRBV9 and TRBJ2-1; 7 positions agree with TRBD1. Germline values: CDR1 SGDLS, CDR2 YYNGEE. Trimming cost V 0 bases and J 5 bases; bases outside gene matches: 5. The CDR3 extends over 15 amino acids. The CDR3: CASSVEGAVNNEQFF. The CDR3 nucleotides are TGTGCCAGCAGCGTAGAGGGGGCAGTAAACAATGAGCAGTTCTTC.

This clone turned up a few times. The chain carries TRBV9 and TRBJ1-1; 9 bases match TRBD1. V lost 0 bases to trimming and J lost 2 bases; unmatched junction nucleotides: 5. Germline V gene data show CDR1 as SGDLS and CDR2 as YYNGEE. The CDR3 covers 16 residues. CDR3 sequence (DNA): TGTGCCAGCAGCGTAGCCGGGACAGGGAGCAACACTGAAGCTTTCTTT. It codes for CASSVAGTGSNTEAFF.

This clone was seen a few times. The chain uses TRBV7-2 and TRBJ1-3; 9 bases map to TRBD1. Germline lookup yields CDR1 SGHTA and CDR2 FQGNSA. This CDR3 spans 17 amino acids. The V and J ends lost 5 bases and 0 bases, in that order; junction bases with no gene match: 8. The CDR3 nucleotides read TGTGCCAGCAGCCCTATCGGACAGGGGACCTCTGGAAACACCATATATTTT. As protein: CASSPIGQGTSGNTIYF.

The rearrangement joins TRBV2 to TRBJ2-3; D may be TRBD1 (5 bases). This CDR3 has 13 residues. Germline lookup yields CDR1 SNHLY and CDR2 FYNNEI. Trimming took 7 bases from V and 3 from J, leaving 11 bases between them. The CDR3 spells CASKAGRTDTQYF. The CDR3 bases are TGTGCCAGCAAGGCAGGGCGGACAGATACGCAGTATTTT.

The chain links TRBV2 to TRBJ2-1; a possible D gene is TRBD1 (5 bases). Germline-derived CDR1 and CDR2 are SNHLY and FYNNEI. The CDR3 has 13 residues. The V gene lost 3 bases and the J gene lost 4 bases, with 7 bases spanning the gap. CDR3 region: CASSEGPYNEQFF. CDR3 nucleotide sequence: TGTGCCAGCAGTGAGGGGCCTTACAATGAGCAGTTCTTC.

V usage is TRBV11-2 and J usage is TRBJ1-1; D may be TRBD1 (6 bases). Germline values: CDR1 SGHAT, CDR2 FQNNGV. The CDR3 length is 15 residues. Between the trimmed V and J ends, which lost 6 bases and 0 bases, there was a span of 14 bases. The CDR3: CASRPRDTVNTEAFF. The CDR3 coding sequence is TGTGCCAGCAGGCCCCGGGACACCGTGAACACTGAAGCTTTCTTT.

The rearrangement links TRBV15 to TRBJ1-4; D unresolved. The CDR3 loop spans 13 amino acids. V lost 3 bases, J lost 6 bases, and 8 bases lay in between. Germline V gene sequence: CDR1 LNHNV, CDR2 YYDKDF (reference sequence). CDR3 amino acids: CATSRRSDEKLFF. The CDR3 DNA follows: TGTGCCACCAGCAGGAGATCGGATGAAAAACTGTTTTTT.

This clone was seen only a few times. The chain carries TRBV2 and TRBJ1-2; D gene ambiguous. The CDR3 length is 15 residues. Germline V gene data show CDR1 as SNHLY and CDR2 as FYNNEI. Trimming pared 4 bases from V and 8 bases from J, leaving 20 bases between. The CDR3 loop reads CASSVLVRQSNGYTF. CDR3 DNA sequence: TGTGCCAGCAGTGTATTGGTGAGGCAGTCGAACGGCTACACCTTC.

The chain couples TRBV19 to TRBJ2-7; TRBD2 is a possible D gene (6 bases). The germline gives CDR1 LNHDA, CDR2 SQIVND (reference sequence). The CDR3 length is 14 residues. Trimming took off 3 bases at V and 2 bases at J, with 11 bases between the two ends. The CDR3 loop reads CASSMASAPYEQYF. The CDR3 region has the DNA TGTGCCAGTAGTATGGCTAGCGCTCCCTACGAGCAGTACTTC.

The V and J genes are TRBV7-9 and TRBJ2-3; 12 bases are shared with TRBD2. V dropped 5 bases and J dropped 4; count of bases not matched to a gene: 4. From germline, CDR1 is SEHNR and CDR2 FQNEAQ (reference sequence). The CDR3 is 15 amino acids. As DNA, the CDR3 is TGTGCCAGCAGCCCCCTAGCGGGAGGGGCAGATACGCAGTATTTT. Its translation is CASSPLAGGADTQYF.

The chain employs TRBV19 and TRBJ2-5, with a tentative D call TRBD2 (7 bases). The CDR3 contains 12 residues. Germline lookup yields CDR1 LNHDA and CDR2 SQIVND (reference sequence). The ends were cut back, 8 bases at V and 5 bases at J, with 12 bases in the middle. The CDR3 nucleotides read TGTGCCAGTGGGGGGGGCTGGGAGACCCAGTACTTC. It encodes CASGGGWETQYF.

The chain employs TRBV6-6 and TRBJ1-1; TRBD1 aligns across 7 bases. Germline V gene lookup returns CDR1 MNHNY and CDR2 SVGAGI (reference sequence). The CDR3 totals 16 residues. Trimming took 2 bases from V and 1 from J; bases not matched to a gene: 7. DNA of the CDR3: TGTGCCAGCAGTTACGGGACAGCCGGTGGGAACACTGAAGCTTTCTTT. This sequence encodes CASSYGTAGGNTEAFF.

In DNA, the CDR3 is TGCGCCAGCAGCCAACGCGGGGACTCCACGCAGTATTTT. Its protein product is CASSQRGDSTQYF. This sequence joins TRBV4-3 and TRBJ2-3; possibly TRBD2 for D (6 bases). The V end lost 2 bases, the J end lost 9 bases, and 12 bases lay between the germline ends. CDR3 size: 13 residues. From germline, CDR1 is LGHNA and CDR2 YSLEER.